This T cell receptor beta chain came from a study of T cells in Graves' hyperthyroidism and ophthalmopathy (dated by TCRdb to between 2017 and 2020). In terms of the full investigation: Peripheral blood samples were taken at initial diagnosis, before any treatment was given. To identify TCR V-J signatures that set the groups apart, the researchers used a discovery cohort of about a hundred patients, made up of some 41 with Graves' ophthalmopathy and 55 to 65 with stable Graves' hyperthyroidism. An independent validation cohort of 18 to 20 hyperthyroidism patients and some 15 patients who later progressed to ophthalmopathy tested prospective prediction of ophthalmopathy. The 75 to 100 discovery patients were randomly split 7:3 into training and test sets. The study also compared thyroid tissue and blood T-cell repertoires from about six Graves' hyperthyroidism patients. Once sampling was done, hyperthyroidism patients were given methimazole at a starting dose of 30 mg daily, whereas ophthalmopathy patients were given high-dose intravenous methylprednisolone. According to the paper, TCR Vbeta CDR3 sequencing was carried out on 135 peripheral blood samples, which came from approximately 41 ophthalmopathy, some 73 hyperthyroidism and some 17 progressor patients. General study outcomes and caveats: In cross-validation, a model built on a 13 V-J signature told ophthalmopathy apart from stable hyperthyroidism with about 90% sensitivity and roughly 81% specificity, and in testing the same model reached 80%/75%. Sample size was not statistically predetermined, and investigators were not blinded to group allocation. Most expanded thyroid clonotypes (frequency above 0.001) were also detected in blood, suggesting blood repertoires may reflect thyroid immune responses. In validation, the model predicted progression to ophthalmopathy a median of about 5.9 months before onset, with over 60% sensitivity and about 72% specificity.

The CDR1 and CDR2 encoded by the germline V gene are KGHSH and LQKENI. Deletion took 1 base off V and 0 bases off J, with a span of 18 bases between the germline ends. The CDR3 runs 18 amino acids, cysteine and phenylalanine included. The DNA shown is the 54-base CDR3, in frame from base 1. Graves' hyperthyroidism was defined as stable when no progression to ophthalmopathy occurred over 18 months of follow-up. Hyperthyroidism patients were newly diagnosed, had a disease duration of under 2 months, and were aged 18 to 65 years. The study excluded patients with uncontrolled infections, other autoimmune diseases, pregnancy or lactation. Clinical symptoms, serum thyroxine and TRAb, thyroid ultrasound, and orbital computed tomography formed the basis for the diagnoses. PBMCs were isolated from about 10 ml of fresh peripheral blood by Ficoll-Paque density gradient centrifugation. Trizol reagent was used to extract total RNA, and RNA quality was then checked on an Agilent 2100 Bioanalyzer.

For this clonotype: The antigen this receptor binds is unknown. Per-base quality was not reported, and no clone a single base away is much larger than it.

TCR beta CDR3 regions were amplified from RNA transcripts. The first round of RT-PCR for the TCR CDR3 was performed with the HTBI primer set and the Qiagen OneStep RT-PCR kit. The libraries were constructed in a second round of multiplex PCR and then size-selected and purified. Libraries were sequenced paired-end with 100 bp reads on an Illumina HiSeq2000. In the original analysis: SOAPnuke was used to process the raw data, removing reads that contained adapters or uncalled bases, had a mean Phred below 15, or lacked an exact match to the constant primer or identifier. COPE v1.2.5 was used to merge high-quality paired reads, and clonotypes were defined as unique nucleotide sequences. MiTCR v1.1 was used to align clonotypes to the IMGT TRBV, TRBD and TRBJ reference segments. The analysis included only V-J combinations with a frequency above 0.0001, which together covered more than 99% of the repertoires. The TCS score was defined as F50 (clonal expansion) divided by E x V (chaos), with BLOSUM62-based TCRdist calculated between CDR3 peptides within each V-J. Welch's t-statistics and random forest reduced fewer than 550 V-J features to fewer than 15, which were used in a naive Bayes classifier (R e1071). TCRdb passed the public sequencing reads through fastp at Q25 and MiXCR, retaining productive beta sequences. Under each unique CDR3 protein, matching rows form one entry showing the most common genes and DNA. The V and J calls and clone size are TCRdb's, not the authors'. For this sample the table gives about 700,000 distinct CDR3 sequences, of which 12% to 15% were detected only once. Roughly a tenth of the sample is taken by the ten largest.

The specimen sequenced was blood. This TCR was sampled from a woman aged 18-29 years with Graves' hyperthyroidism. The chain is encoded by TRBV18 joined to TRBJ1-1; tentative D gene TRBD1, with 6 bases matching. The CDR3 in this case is CASSPQTGRVSMNTEAFF. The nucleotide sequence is TGTGCCAGCTCACCACAGACAGGCCGGGTTTCGATGAACACTGAAGCTTTCTTT.